The 23 T cell receptor beta chains presented below share a single source sample, sequenced in a study of tumor and adjacent non-tumor tissue in lung cancer. TCRbeta libraries were built with three rounds of nested PCR, modified from ARM-PCR. TCRdb re-called the multiplex PCR reads with MiXCR, one entry per CDR3 protein. Altogether some 71,000 distinct CDR3 sequences are present, approximately 77% being singletons, with the ten largest covering about 9.2%. The template was RNA from unsorted bulk tissue. Sequencing was carried out using lung tumor tissue. These receptors were obtained from a woman in her 40s with non-small cell lung cancer.

A word on this clonotype: The DNA is left out, because the CDR3 cannot be placed on it with certainty; the CDR3 is given as TCRdb lists it. V and J are TRBV4-2 and TRBJ2-5; the table's TRBD1 call for D was not verified on the DNA. The CDR3 contains 15 residues when both ends are counted. Looked up from germline, CDR1 is LGHNA and CDR2 is YNFKEQ. The CDR3 spells CASSVAGGSRETLYF.

Details on this clonotype: This may be a read error, as it is one base from a much larger clone. V usage is TRBV6-5 and J usage is TRBJ1-1, with a tentative D call TRBD1 (6 bases). The CDR3 runs to 15 residues. Between the trimmed V and J ends, which lost 6 bases and 3 bases, there was a span of 17 bases. Germline loops: CDR1 MNHEY, CDR2 SVGAGI. The CDR3 bases are TGTGCCAGCAGGAAAGGGGGGGTATGGGACACTGAAGCTTTCTTT. This translates into CASRKGGVWDTEAFF.

This chain links TRBV6-5 with TRBJ1-2; D gene uncertain. This CDR3 region has 14 residues. V gave up 5 bases and J gave up 3 bases, with 13 bases separating them. CDR1 is MNHEY and CDR2 is SVGAGI in the germline V gene. This CDR3 is CASSAAGRDYGYTF. The CDR3 DNA follows: TGTGCCAGCAGTGCCGCTGGGAGGGACTATGGCTACACCTTC.

This clonotype was seen at least ten times. The chain carries TRBV28 and TRBJ2-6; possible D gene TRBD2, 6 bases. V gave up 2 bases and J gave up 4 bases, with 15 bases separating them. The V gene's germline CDR1 is MDHEN and CDR2 SYDVKM. The CDR3 has 17 amino acids. The CDR3: CASSLGTLMGGANVLTF. The CDR3 coding sequence is TGTGCCAGCAGTTTAGGGACTTTAATGGGGGGGGCCAACGTCCTGACTTTC.

This clonotype occurred many times. The chain combines TRBV4-2 with TRBJ2-1, with 10 bases matching TRBD2. Germline V gene sequence: CDR1 LGHNA, CDR2 YNFKEQ. The CDR3 has 17 amino acids. The trim removed 0 bases at V and 4 bases at J, leaving 6 bases unmatched. CDR3 nucleotides: TGTGCCAGCAGCCAAGAACCTAGCGGGAGCAAATACAATGAGCAGTTCTTC. Its translation is CASSQEPSGSKYNEQFF.

This clonotype appeared a few times. This may be a read error, as it is one base from a much larger clone. The CDR3 sequence: CASSLIFDHSGELFF. DNA for the CDR3: TGTGCCAGCAGCTTGATTTTTGACCACAGCGGGGAGCTGTTTTTT. The rearrangement joins TRBV5-5 to TRBJ2-2, with no clear D. This CDR3 is 15 amino acids long. Germline V gives CDR1 SGHKS, CDR2 YYEKEE (reference sequence). V lost 1 base, J lost 7 bases, and 14 bases lay in between.

About this clonotype: Relative to the germline gene, one junction end is altered; a read error may explain this. The chain has TRBV20-1 and TRBJ2-7, with D possibly TRBD2 on 6 matching bases. The CDR3 totals 16 residues. CDR1 and CDR2 from the germline V gene are DFQATT and SNEGSKA (reference sequence). In DNA form, the CDR3 reads TGCAGTACTAGCCCGCCGCGACTAGTGGGAGTAGGGAAGCAGTACTTC. This gives the protein CSTSPPRLVGVGKQYF.

A single count supports this clonotype. The conserved final phenylalanine or tryptophan is absent from the CDR3, which likely points to a read error. The gene calls are TRBV6-6 and TRBJ2-1, with TRBD2 as a possible D gene (5 bases). Germline values: CDR1 MNHNY, CDR2 SVGAGI (reference sequence). This CDR3 has 14 amino acids. Trimming took off 2 bases at V and 8 bases at J, with 13 bases between the two ends. The CDR3 loop reads CASSYLRARDEQFI. The CDR3 DNA is TGTGCCAGCAGTTACCTGCGGGCTCGAGATGAGCAGTTCATA.

This clonotype was recorded a few times. It may be a read error: a sequence one base away is much more abundant. This likely comes from a read error, as the CDR3 has no conserved phenylalanine or tryptophan at its end. The chain employs TRBV5-6 and TRBJ1-5, with a weak D call TRBD1 (5 bases). V dropped 1 base and J dropped 0 bases, with 11 bases sitting between them. The germline V gene has CDR1 SGHDT and CDR2 YYEEEE. The CDR3 runs to 16 residues. CDR3 region: CASSLRGPLSNQPQHS. The CDR3 DNA follows: TGTGCCAGCAGCTTGAGGGGACCGCTTAGCAATCAGCCCCAGCATTCT.

With regard to this clonotype: Its ends do not fully match the called genes, so a read error is possible. This chain uses TRBV11-2 with TRBJ2-7; D is possibly TRBD2 (6 bases). The CDR3 extends over 15 amino acids. Germline loops: CDR1 SGHAT, CDR2 FQNNGV. DNA of the CDR3: TGTGCCAGCAGTTCTCGACTATCGGGGGATTACGAGCAGCATTTC. Its protein is CASSSRLSGDYEQHF.

Notes on this clonotype: The final CDR3 position lacks the conserved phenylalanine or tryptophan, pointing to a likely read error. The chain combines TRBV11-2 with TRBJ2-1, with TRBD2 matching over 8 bases. The CDR3 length is 15 residues. CDR1 is SGHAT, CDR2 FQNNGV, per germline. The CDR3 spells CASSLATGGPREQFL. CDR3 DNA sequence: TGTGCTAGCAGCTTAGCAACGGGGGGGCCGCGCGAGCAGTTCTTG.

This clonotype was detected many times. This sequence joins TRBV10-3 and TRBJ2-1; 10 positions match TRBD2. The trim removed 1 base at V and 3 bases at J, leaving 6 bases unmatched. This CDR3 region has 17 residues. Germline lookup yields CDR1 ENHRY and CDR2 SYGVKD. The CDR3 bases are TGTGCCATCAGTGAGTTCGGGCTAGCGGGGGACTACAATGAGCAGTTCTTC. It encodes CAISEFGLAGDYNEQFF.

On this clonotype: Given a much more abundant clone one base away, this may be a read error. This chain links TRBV28 with TRBJ2-7; D is undetermined. The CDR3 totals 14 residues. Trimming took 5 bases from V and 2 from J, leaving 13 bases between them. Per the germline V gene, CDR1 is MDHEN and CDR2 is SYDVKM. The CDR3 is CASSSRWLPYEQYF. The CDR3 nucleotides are TGTGCCAGCAGTAGTCGATGGCTTCCCTACGAGCAGTACTTC.

Details on this clonotype: This is likely a read error, given that the CDR3 carries no conserved phenylalanine or tryptophan at its end. V gene TRBV11-3 combines with J gene TRBJ2-7; TRBD1 aligns across 7 bases. J gave up 6 bases and V 6 bases, and 11 bases lay outside the gene matches. The CDR3 consists of 14 residues. From germline, CDR1 is SGHNT and CDR2 YENEEA. This chain's CDR3 is CASSPETGSCEQYL. The CDR3 DNA reads as TGTGCCAGCAGTCCGGAGACAGGGAGCTGCGAGCAGTACCTC.

Within the sample, this clonotype is medium-sized. The chain recombines TRBV4-1 with TRBJ2-4, with TRBD1 matching over 8 bases. This CDR3 comprises 18 residues. Per the germline V gene, CDR1 is MGHRA and CDR2 is YSYEKL. The J segment lost 1 base and the V segment lost 1 base, leaving 9 bases of the junction unmatched. The CDR3 sequence is CASSQVGTQGAAKNIQYF. CDR3 coding DNA: TGCGCCAGCAGCCAAGTCGGGACGCAGGGGGCGGCCAAAAACATTCAGTACTTC.

In regard to this clonotype: The junction shows a germline mismatch at one end, possibly a read error. V gene TRBV12-3 or TRBV12-4 combines with J gene TRBJ1-1; possible D gene TRBD1, 5 bases. CDR3 length: 12 residues. The CDR3 is CASSFEGLEAFF. The CDR3 region has the DNA TGTGCCAGTAGTTTTGAGGGACTTGAAGCTTTCTTT.

By sample fraction, this clonotype is medium-sized. The V call is TRBV20-1, the J call TRBJ1-5; D gene unclear. The CDR3 loop spans 14 amino acids. V was pared by 0 bases and J by 8 bases, with 14 bases between. Germline values: CDR1 DFQATT, CDR2 SNEGSKA (reference sequence). CDR3 in DNA: TGCAGTGCTAGAGATCTCAGAGGCGGGGAGCCCCAGCATTTT. Its translation is CSARDLRGGEPQHF.

V is TRBV6-1 and J is TRBJ2-3; 9 bases agree with TRBD1. The CDR3 has 16 residues. Germline assignment: CDR1 MNHNS and CDR2 SASEGT. The CDR3 sequence is CVTSEYRGRGTEMQYF. The CDR3 nucleotides are TGTGTCACATCCGAGTACAGGGGGCGAGGGACAGAAATGCAGTATTTT.

A note on this clonotype: At one end, the junction sequence differs from germline, possibly due to a read error. The genes are TRBV12-3 or TRBV12-4 and TRBJ2-3; tentative D call: TRBD1 (5 bases). The CDR3 length is 13 residues. CDR3 in amino acids: CVSSRVGTDTHYF. In DNA form, the CDR3 reads TGTGTCAGCTCCAGGGTCGGAACAGATACGCATTATTTT.

This clonotype was found a few times. One end of the junction varies from germline; a read error may be responsible. The chain employs TRBV11-2 and TRBJ1-2; 8 bases are shared with TRBD1. From germline, CDR1 is SGHAT and CDR2 FQNNGV. There are 14 residues in the CDR3. For the CDR3, the DNA is TGCACCAGCAGCTTGCCTCAGGGGGCCTATGCCTACACCTTC. Translation gives CTSSLPQGAYAYTF.

A word on this clonotype: A junction boundary mismatches the germline segment, possibly from a read error. This chain uses TRBV5-1 with TRBJ2-2; TRBD2 agrees at 8 bases. CDR3 size: 17 residues. Germline V gene data show CDR1 as SGHRS and CDR2 as YFSETQ. The CDR3 bases are TGCGCCAGCAGCTTGGGCTATAGCGGGACCGGAGCCAGGGAGCTCCTTTTT. It specifies CASSLGYSGTGARELLF. Combining the CDR3 with reference TRBV5-1 and TRBJ2-2 gives the whole variable domain KAGVTQTPRYLIKTRGQQVTLSCSPISGHRSVSWYQQTPGQGLQFLFEYFSETQRNKGNFPGRFSGRQFSNSRSEMNVSTLELGDSALYLCASSLGYSGTGARELLFGEGSRLTVL.

A note on this clonotype: Compared with germline, one end of the junction differs, possibly owing to a read error. The chain has TRBV11-2 and TRBJ2-1, with 7 bases lining up with TRBD1. CDR1 is SGHAT, CDR2 FQNNGV, per germline. This CDR3 contains 16 residues. CDR3 residues: CVSSLARTGSFNEQFF. In nucleotides, the CDR3 is TGCGTCAGCAGCTTAGCACGGACAGGCTCCTTCAATGAGCAGTTCTTC.

Comment on this clonotype: A much larger clone is a single base away; this may be a read error. The V gene is TRBV5-1, the J gene TRBJ2-1, with D maybe TRBD2 (5 bases). The CDR3 extends over 13 amino acids. The germline CDR1 and CDR2 sequences are SGHRS and YFSETQ. CDR3 sequence reads: CAGSPLRGDEQFF. The CDR3 nucleotides read TGCGCCGGCAGCCCCCTTCGGGGAGATGAGCAGTTCTTC.